This passage covers 5 T cell receptor beta chains from one sample sequenced in a study of cytomegalovirus exposure and HLA in healthy donors. Use of 60 Vbeta and 13 Jbeta primers characterized the PCR. Generated by immunoSEQ multiplex PCR, the TCRdb table keeps only in-frame clones and is missing some. The data contain about 140,000 clones, roughly 80% of them singletons. The sequenced sample consisted of PBMCs. The receptors were gathered from a female donor in good health and CMV-seronegative.

This clone has only a few counts. The rearrangement links TRBV28 to TRBJ2-7; 7 nucleotides align to TRBD1. Germline V gene data show CDR1 as MDHEN and CDR2 as SYDVKM. Losses at the gene ends were 2 bases for V and 1 base for J; bases not matched to a gene: 5. The CDR3 length is 15 residues. DNA of the CDR3: TGTGCCAGCAGTTTACTACGGGACAGTTCCTACGAGCAGTACTTC. Amino acids: CASSLLRDSSYEQYF.

The chain joins TRBV27 to TRBJ2-7, with 8 nucleotides matching TRBD2. V trimming: 6 bases; J trimming: 3 bases; junction bases outside the gene matches: 7. This CDR3 is built from 14 residues. In germline, CDR1 is MNHEY, CDR2 SMNVEV (reference sequence). In DNA, the CDR3 is TGTGCCAGCAGCCGGACTAGCTTCGACTACGAGCAGTACTTC. Translation: CASSRTSFDYEQYF.

The chain recombines TRBV7-2 with TRBJ2-2; 7 bases align to TRBD2. With 3 bases clipped from V and 2 bases from J, the junction kept 6 bases outside the gene matches. The length of the CDR3 is 16 residues. Germline loops: CDR1 SGHTA, CDR2 FQGNSA. The CDR3 loop is CASSFPGGSNTGELFF. For the CDR3, the DNA is TGTGCCAGCAGCTTCCCCGGGGGGAGTAACACCGGGGAGCTGTTTTTT. The entire variable domain, with the rest obtained from reference TRBV7-2 and TRBJ2-2, is as follows: GAGVSQSPSNKVTEKGKDVELRCDPISGHTALYWYRQSLGQGLEFLIYFQGNSAPDKSGLPSDRFSAERTGGSVSTLTIQRTQQEDSAVYLCASSFPGGSNTGELFFGEGSRLTVL.

V is TRBV2 and J is TRBJ1-1; D ambiguous. Germline V gene data show CDR1 as SNHLY and CDR2 as FYNNEI. The CDR3 length is 14 residues. Trimming cost V 4 bases and J 0 bases, with 9 bases left between them. DNA of the CDR3: TGTGCCAGCAGTGGACACGGATTGAACACTGAAGCTTTCTTT. Its translation: CASSGHGLNTEAFF. Based on the CDR3 plus reference TRBV2 and TRBJ1-1, the full variable domain is EPEVTQTPSHQVTQMGQEVILRCVPISNHLYFYWYRQILGQKVEFLVSFYNNEISEKSEIFDDQFSVERPDGSNFTLKIRSTKLEDSAMYFCASSGHGLNTEAFFGQGTRLTVV.

This rearrangement joins TRBV6-4 to TRBJ2-1, with 8 bases lining up with TRBD1. This CDR3 comprises 12 residues. Germline CDR1 reads MRHNA; CDR2 reads SNTAGT. J lost 8 bases, V lost 10 bases, and 7 bases had no gene match. The CDR3 loop is CATPGQVYEQFF. CDR3 in DNA: TGTGCCACTCCGGGACAGGTCTATGAGCAGTTCTTC.